This record concerns one T cell receptor (beta chain) sequence. The CDR3 covers 14 residues. The V and J ends lost 1 base and 4 bases respectively, with 10 bases between them. Germline CDR1 KGHSH, CDR2 LQKENI. The data originate from a study of blood T cell repertoires in COVID-19. In the study overall: Material from acute and convalescent COVID-19 was sourced from the United States, Italy and Spain. Sources were T cells, B-cell-depleted T cells, or PBMCs; the material itself was cDNA or gDNA.

Authors' methods: Reference gene primer amplification in the assay estimated nucleated cell counts. Generated by immunoSEQ multiplex PCR, the TCRdb table keeps only in-frame clones and is missing some. The V and J calls and clone size were taken over from that table, and D and trimming were inferred from the DNA. The sample records roughly 150,000 clones, 84% being singletons. This TCR derives from an older man with active or convalescent COVID-19. The sequenced sample consisted of peripheral blood. The gene calls are TRBV18 and TRBJ1-1; D perhaps matches TRBD1 (5 bases). CDR3 loop: CASSPQGLGTEAFF. For the CDR3, the DNA is TGTGCCAGCTCACCACAGGGGCTAGGCACTGAAGCTTTCTTT. The full variable domain, its missing parts supplied by reference TRBV18 and TRBJ1-1, is NAGVMQNPRHLVRRRGQEARLRCSPMKGHSHVYWYRQLPEEGLKFMVYLQKENIIDESGMPKERFSAEFPKEGPSILRIQQVVRGDSAAYFCASSPQGLGTEAFFGQGTRLTVV.